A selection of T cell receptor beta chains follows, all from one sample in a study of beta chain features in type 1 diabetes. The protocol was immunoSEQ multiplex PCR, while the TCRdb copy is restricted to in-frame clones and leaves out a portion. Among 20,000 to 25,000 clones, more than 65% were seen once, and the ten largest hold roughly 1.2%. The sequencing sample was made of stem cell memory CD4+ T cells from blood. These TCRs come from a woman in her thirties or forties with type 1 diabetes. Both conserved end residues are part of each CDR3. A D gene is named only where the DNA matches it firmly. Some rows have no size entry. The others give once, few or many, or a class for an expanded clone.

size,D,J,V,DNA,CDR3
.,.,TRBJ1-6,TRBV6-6,TGTGCCAGCAGTCCTACAGGGTATTCACCCCTCCACTTT,CASSPTGYSPLHF
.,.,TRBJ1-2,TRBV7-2,TGTGCCAGCAGCTTAGGCCGGGAAACTGGCTACACCTTC,CASSLGRETGYTF
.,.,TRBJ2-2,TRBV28,TGTGCCAGCAGTTTACGGAACACCGGGGAGCTGTTTTTT,CASSLRNTGELFF
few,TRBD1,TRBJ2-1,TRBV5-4,TGTGCCAGCAGCTTGGGGCAGGGGGCCCCTCACAATGAGCAGTTCTTC,CASSLGQGAPHNEQFF
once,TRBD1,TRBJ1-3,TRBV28,TGTGCCAGCAGTTCGACAGGGAAAGGAAACACCATATATTTT,CASSSTGKGNTIYF
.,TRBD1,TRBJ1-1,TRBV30,TGTGCCTGGAGAAGGGACAGGGCTGTGAACACTGAAGCTTTCTTT,CAWRRDRAVNTEAFF
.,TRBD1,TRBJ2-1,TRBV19,TGTGCCAGTAGTATAATAGGGGGCTCGCCTTGGGGTGAGCAGTTCTTC,CASSIIGGSPWGEQFF
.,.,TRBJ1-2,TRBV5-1,TGCGCCAGCAGCTTGGCCAACATCCCGACTAACTATGGCTACACCTTC,CASSLANIPTNYGYTF
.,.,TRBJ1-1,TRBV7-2,TGTGCCAGCAGCCCTCAGGGGAACACTGAAGCTTTCTTT,CASSPQGNTEAFF
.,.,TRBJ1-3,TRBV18,TGTGCCAGCTCACCACCGGCTGGTTACTCTGGAAACACCATATATTTT,CASSPPAGYSGNTIYF
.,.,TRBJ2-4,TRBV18,TGTGCCAGCTCACCAGACAGAGTTGGAAACATTCAGTACTTC,CASSPDRVGNIQYF
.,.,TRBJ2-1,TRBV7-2,TGTGCCAGCAGCACGAGAACAGGGAATTACAATGAGCAGTTCTTC,CASSTRTGNYNEQFF
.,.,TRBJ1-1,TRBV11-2,TGTGCCAGCAGCTTCGCCGGGGGGAACACTGAAGCTTTCTTT,CASSFAGGNTEAFF
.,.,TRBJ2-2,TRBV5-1,TGCGCCAGCAGCCTGGACTCCCCGAACACCGGGGAGCTGTTTTTT,CASSLDSPNTGELFF
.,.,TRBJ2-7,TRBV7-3,TGTGCCAGCAGCTTAAACGAGGGGGACTACGAGCAGTACTTC,CASSLNEGDYEQYF
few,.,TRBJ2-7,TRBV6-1,TGTGCCAGCAGGATTACAGGGATCTACGAGCAGTACTTC,CASRITGIYEQYF
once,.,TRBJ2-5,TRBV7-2,TGTGCCAGCAGCTTGCAGGGGAGGGCAGAGACCCAGTACTTC,CASSLQGRAETQYF
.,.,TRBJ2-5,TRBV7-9,TGTGCCAGCAGCTCCTCTGGGGCAGTCCAAGAGACCCAGTACTTC,CASSSSGAVQETQYF
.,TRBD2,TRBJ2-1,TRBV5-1,TGCGCCAGCAGCCCCGGACTAGCGGGGACTATACAGTTCTTC,CASSPGLAGTIQFF
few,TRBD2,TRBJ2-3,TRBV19,TGTGCCAGTAGTTCCGGGACTAGCGGGAGCTTGACAGATACGCAGTATTTT,CASSSGTSGSLTDTQYF
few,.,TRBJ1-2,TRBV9,TGTGCCAGCGGTCTACTCTCATCTCAGGGGTTTGGCTACACCTTC,CASGLLSSQGFGYTF
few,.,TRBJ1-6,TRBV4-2,TGTGCCAGCAGCCAAGCAAGGGGTACGGATTCACCCCTCCACTTT,CASSQARGTDSPLHF
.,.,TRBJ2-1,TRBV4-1,TGCGCCAGCAGCTCGGCCGGAGCGTCGCAGTTCTTC,CASSSAGASQFF
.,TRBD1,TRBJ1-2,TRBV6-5,TGTGCCAGCAGCTCCACCCGACAGGGCAATGGCTACACCTTC,CASSSTRQGNGYTF
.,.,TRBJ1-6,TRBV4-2,TGTGCCAGCAGCCAAGCGGGGGGCCCACTAAGCTCCTATAATTCACCCCTCCACTTT,CASSQAGGPLSSYNSPLHF
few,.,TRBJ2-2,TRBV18,TGTGCCAGCTCACCAAGAGAGTCGAACACCGGGGAGCTGTTTTTT,CASSPRESNTGELFF
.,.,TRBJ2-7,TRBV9,TGTGCCAGCAGCGTAGCCCCCGGGTACGAGCAGTACTTC,CASSVAPGYEQYF
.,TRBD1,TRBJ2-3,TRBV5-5,TGTGCCAGCAGACGGACAGGGACTGATACGCAGTATTTT,CASRRTGTDTQYF
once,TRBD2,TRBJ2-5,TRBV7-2,TGTGCCAGCAGCTTGATGGGAGGGTACCAAGAGACCCAGTACTTC,CASSLMGGYQETQYF
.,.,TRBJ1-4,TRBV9,TGTGCCAGCAGCCCACGAACTGGCGGTGGTGCGGCCTTATCAACTAATGAAAAACTGTTTTTT,CASSPRTGGGAALSTNEKLFF
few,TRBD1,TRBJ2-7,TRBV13,TGTGCCAGCAGCCCGGGGACAGGCGGAACCTACGAGCAGTACTTC,CASSPGTGGTYEQYF
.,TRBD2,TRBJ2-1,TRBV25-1,TGTGCCAGCAGTGAACAGGGCGCGGGAGGTTACAATGAGCAGTTCTTC,CASSEQGAGGYNEQFF
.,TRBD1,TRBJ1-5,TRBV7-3,TGTGCCAGCAGCCCCACAGGGGTTACTCAGCCCCAGCATTTT,CASSPTGVTQPQHF
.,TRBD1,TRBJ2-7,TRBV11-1,TGTGCCAGCAGCTTAGAGGGACAGGGGGCCTACGAGCAGTACTTC,CASSLEGQGAYEQYF
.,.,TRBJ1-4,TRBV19,.,CASTSAGRPNEKLFF
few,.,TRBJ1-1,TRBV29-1,TGCAGCGTTGTGGGGGCGGCCCCTGAAGCTTTCTTT,CSVVGAAPEAFF
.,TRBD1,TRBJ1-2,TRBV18,TGTGCCAGCTCCCAAGGGGGCAGCTATGGCTACACCTTC,CASSQGGSYGYTF